These 19 T cell receptor beta chains originate from one sample sequenced in a study of T-cell memory formation after mild COVID-19. One entry per CDR3 protein results from TCRdb running MiXCR on the 5' RACE reads. In the table there are 340,000 or so distinct CDR3 sequences, 10% to 15% of which are singletons. Sequencing input: PBMCs or a T cell subset sorted from them (not recorded which). The receptors shown here come from a man between 18 and 29 years old who had mild COVID-19 (a few samples of this study predate the infection). Cell type and time point are not known.

This chain connects TRBV18 to TRBJ2-1; D is uncertain. V was cut by 6 bases and J by 5 bases, with 26 bases left in between. Germline CDR1 KGHSH, CDR2 LQKENI. The CDR3 is 18 amino acids. CDR3 loop: CASSQSLLTHPTDNEQFF. The CDR3 DNA is TGTGCCAGCTCGCAATCTCTCCTCACACATCCTACCGACAATGAGCAGTTCTTC.

This sequence joins TRBV20-1 and TRBJ1-5, with D uncertain. The germline V gene encodes CDR1 DFQATT and CDR2 SNEGSKA (reference sequence). The CDR3 covers 11 residues. The V gene lost 6 bases and the J gene lost 9 bases, with 12 bases spanning the gap. The CDR3 protein is CSALGEGPQHF. CDR3 nucleotides: TGCAGTGCACTAGGAGAAGGGCCCCAGCATTTT.

The rearrangement links TRBV9 to TRBJ2-5; D is possibly TRBD2 (6 bases). The CDR3 sequence is 13 residues long. The V gene lost 6 bases and the J gene lost 5 bases, with 14 bases spanning the gap. Germline assignment: CDR1 SGDLS and CDR2 YYNGEE. The CDR3 nucleotides are TGTGCCAGCACCAAGACTGGGGGGGAGACCCAGTACTTC. Protein sequence: CASTKTGGETQYF.

This clonotype was seen at least ten times. The V gene is TRBV4-2, the J gene TRBJ2-7, with D unclear. The V end lost 1 base, the J end lost 0 bases, and 19 bases lay between the germline ends. The CDR3 spans 18 residues. Germline V lookup: CDR1 LGHNA, CDR2 YNFKEQ. CDR3 sequence reads: CASSQAPPGRTSSYEQYF. The CDR3 DNA is TGTGCCAGCAGCCAAGCCCCCCCTGGTCGGACGAGCTCCTACGAGCAGTACTTC.

This clonotype was seen repeatedly, ten times or more. V and J are TRBV5-5 and TRBJ1-4; no clear D gene. The V end lost 1 base, the J end lost 2 bases, and 9 bases lay between the germline ends. In germline, CDR1 is SGHKS, CDR2 YYEKEE (reference sequence). CDR3 length equals 15 residues. The CDR3 region is CASSLSLGTNEKLFF. In DNA, the CDR3 is TGTGCCAGCAGCTTGTCCCTAGGCACTAATGAAAAACTGTTTTTT.

This rearrangement joins TRBV29-1 to TRBJ2-3; D possibly corresponds to TRBD2 (6 bases). The ends were cut back, 4 bases at V and 2 bases at J, with 16 bases in the middle. Germline CDR1 is SQVTM and CDR2 is ANQGSEA. The CDR3 extends over 15 amino acids. CDR3 DNA sequence: TGCAGCGTTGGGGGAGCCGGGACTCCCACAGATACGCAGTATTTT. This gives the protein CSVGGAGTPTDTQYF.

The chain links TRBV12-3 or TRBV12-4 to TRBJ2-7; D is perhaps TRBD2 (5 bases). CDR3 length: 14 residues. V gave up 1 base and J gave up 2 bases, with 9 bases separating them. The CDR3 reads CASSLGPGTYEQYF. DNA of the CDR3: TGTGCCAGCAGTTTAGGTCCGGGGACCTACGAGCAGTACTTC.

The genes are TRBV5-1 and TRBJ2-1; 7 bases match TRBD2. V gave up 1 base and J gave up 8 bases; unmatched junction bases: 12. The CDR3 spans 16 residues. Looked up from germline, CDR1 is SGHRS and CDR2 is YFSETQ. The chain's CDR3 is CASSLLGRGRGDEQFF. The DNA for the CDR3 is TGCGCCAGCAGCTTGTTAGGGAGGGGAAGAGGTGATGAGCAGTTCTTC.

The chain carries TRBV27 and TRBJ2-1, with a weak D call TRBD2 (6 bases). The CDR3 sequence is 15 residues long. Trimming took 3 bases from V and 2 from J, leaving 11 bases between them. Germline V gene sequence: CDR1 MNHEY, CDR2 SMNVEV (reference sequence). CDR3 loop: CASSLMGGTYNEQFF. The CDR3 DNA reads TGTGCCAGCAGTTTGATGGGGGGAACCTACAATGAGCAGTTCTTC.

This rearrangement joins TRBV11-3 to TRBJ2-2; D not resolved. The CDR3 totals 14 residues. The germline V gene has CDR1 SGHNT and CDR2 YENEEA. Trimming cost V 4 bases and J 3 bases, with 9 bases left between them. This CDR3 is CASSSTIHTGELFF. CDR3 bases: TGTGCCAGCAGCTCTACTATACACACCGGGGAGCTGTTTTTT.

The chain uses TRBV7-8 and TRBJ2-2; TRBD2 matches 9 bases. Germline-derived CDR1 and CDR2 are SGHVS and FQNEAQ. This CDR3 spans 16 amino acids. V shed 5 bases, J shed 3 bases, and the junction held 7 bases outside the gene matches. The CDR3 loop is CASSQRGAPDTGELFF. The CDR3 DNA sequence: TGTGCCAGCAGCCAGCGGGGGGCCCCAGACACCGGGGAGCTGTTTTTT.

This clonotype came up a few times. This chain joins TRBV10-3 and TRBJ1-4; the match to TRBD1 covers 10 bases. This CDR3 region has 14 residues. The V gene's germline CDR1 is ENHRY and CDR2 SYGVKD. The trim removed 0 bases at V and 14 bases at J, leaving 6 bases unmatched. CDR3 in amino acids: CAISESPGQGLLFF. The CDR3, as DNA: TGTGCCATCAGTGAGTCTCCGGGACAGGGGCTTCTGTTTTTT.

J is TRBJ1-5 and V is TRBV7-9; D call uncertain. The CDR3 consists of 15 residues. Trimming removed 4 bases at V and 1 base at J, with 11 bases between. Germline V gene data show CDR1 as SEHNR and CDR2 as FQNEAQ (reference sequence). CDR3 nucleotide sequence: TGTGCCAGCAGCTCCTCGACACGAAGCAATCAGCCCCAGCATTTT. Amino acids: CASSSSTRSNQPQHF.

This chain links TRBV15 with TRBJ2-5, with 12 positions matching TRBD2. The CDR3 consists of 17 residues. Trimming took 4 bases from V and 4 from J; bases not matched to a gene: 10. Germline CDR1 reads LNHNV; CDR2 reads YYDKDF (reference sequence). CDR3 DNA sequence: TGTGCCACCAGCACGGGGACTAGCGGGTCCCTGGGAGAGACCCAGTACTTC. This translates into CATSTGTSGSLGETQYF. The variable domain in full, with the rest retrieved from reference TRBV15 and TRBJ2-5, is DAMVIQNPRYQVTQFGKPVTLSCSQTLNHNVMYWYQQKSSQAPKLLFHYYDKDFNNEADTPDNFQSRRPNTSFCFLDIRSPGLGDTAMYLCATSTGTSGSLGETQYFGPGTRLLVL.

The V and J genes are TRBV4-3 and TRBJ1-6; maybe TRBD1 (6 bases). The CDR3 is 15 residues long. Germline CDR1 is LGHNA and CDR2 is YSLEER. V was cut by 5 bases and J by 6 bases, with 14 bases left in between. The CDR3 bases are TGCGCCAGCAGCATCGATGACAGGCGTAATTCACCCCTCCACTTT. Residues: CASSIDDRRNSPLHF.

The chain recombines TRBV19 with TRBJ1-6; no definite D call. Germline V gives CDR1 LNHDA, CDR2 SQIVND (reference sequence). V shed 6 bases and J shed 1 base, with 13 bases lying between them. This CDR3 region has 16 residues. The CDR3 DNA reads as TGTGCCAGTAGGATCGTCCATGGATCCTATAATTCACCCCTCCACTTT. It translates to CASRIVHGSYNSPLHF.

The chain employs TRBV5-4 and TRBJ1-4; TRBD1 matches 9 bases. Germline V gene lookup returns CDR1 SGHNT and CDR2 YYREEE (reference sequence). The ends lost 2 bases at V and 7 bases at J; junction bases unmatched: 6. The CDR3 runs 15 residues. The CDR3 nucleotides read TGTGCCAGCAGCTTTCACGGGACAGGGATTGAAAAACTGTTTTTT. Translated: CASSFHGTGIEKLFF.

This clonotype occurred many times. The V and J genes are TRBV20-1 and TRBJ2-2; 8 positions match TRBD2. Germline trimming cut 2 bases from V and 3 bases from J; bases unmatched to any gene: 2. This CDR3 comprises 14 residues. Germline assignment: CDR1 DFQATT and CDR2 SNEGSKA (reference sequence). CDR3 in amino acids: CSARSSGDTGELFF. The CDR3 DNA sequence: TGCAGTGCTAGAAGTAGCGGGGACACCGGGGAGCTGTTTTTT.

The chain recombines TRBV25-1 with TRBJ1-2; 9 nucleotides align to TRBD1. Trimming cost V 2 bases and J 4 bases; bases outside gene matches: 8. The germline V gene has CDR1 MGHDK and CDR2 SYGVNS. The CDR3 has 16 amino acids. The DNA of the CDR3 is TGTGCCAGCAGTGAACCCCGGACAGGGGAAAGCTATGGCTACACCTTC. Translating it yields CASSEPRTGESYGYTF.